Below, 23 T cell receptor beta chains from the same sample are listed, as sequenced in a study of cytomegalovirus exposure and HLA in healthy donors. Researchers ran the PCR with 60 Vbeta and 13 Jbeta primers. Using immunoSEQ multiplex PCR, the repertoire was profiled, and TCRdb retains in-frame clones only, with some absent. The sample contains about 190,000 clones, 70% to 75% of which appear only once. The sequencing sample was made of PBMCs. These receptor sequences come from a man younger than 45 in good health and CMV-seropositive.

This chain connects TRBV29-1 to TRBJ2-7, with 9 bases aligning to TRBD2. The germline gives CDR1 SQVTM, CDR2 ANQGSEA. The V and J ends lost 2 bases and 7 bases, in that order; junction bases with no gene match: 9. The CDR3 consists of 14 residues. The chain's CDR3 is CSVERREGLREQYF. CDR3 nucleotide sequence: TGCAGCGTTGAAAGGCGGGAGGGCCTAAGGGAGCAGTACTTC.

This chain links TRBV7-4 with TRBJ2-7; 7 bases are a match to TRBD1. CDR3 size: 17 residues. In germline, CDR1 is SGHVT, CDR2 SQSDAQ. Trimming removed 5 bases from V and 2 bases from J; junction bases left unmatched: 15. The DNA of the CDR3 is TGTGCCAGCAGCAAAGACAGGGTGGTTGCTAGACCCTACGAGCAGTACTTC. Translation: CASSKDRVVARPYEQYF.

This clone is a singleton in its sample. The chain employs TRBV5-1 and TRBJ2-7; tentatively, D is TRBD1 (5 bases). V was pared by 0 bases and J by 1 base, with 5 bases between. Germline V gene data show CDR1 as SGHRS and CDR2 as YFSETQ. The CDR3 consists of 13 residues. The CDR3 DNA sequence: TGCGCCAGCAGCTTGGGACAGTCCTACGAGCAGTACTTC. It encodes CASSLGQSYEQYF.

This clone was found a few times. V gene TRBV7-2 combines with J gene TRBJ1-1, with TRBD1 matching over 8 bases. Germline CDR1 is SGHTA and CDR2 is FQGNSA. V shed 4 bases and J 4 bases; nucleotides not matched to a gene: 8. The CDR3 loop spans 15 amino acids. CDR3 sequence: CASSSTGAGATEAFF. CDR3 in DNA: TGTGCCAGCAGCTCGACAGGGGCCGGGGCCACTGAAGCTTTCTTT.

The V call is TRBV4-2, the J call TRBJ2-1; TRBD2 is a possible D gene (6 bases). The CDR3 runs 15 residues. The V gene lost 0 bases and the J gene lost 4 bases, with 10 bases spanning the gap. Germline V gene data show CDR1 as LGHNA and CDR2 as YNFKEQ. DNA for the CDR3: TGTGCCAGCAGCCAAGATGAGGCGGGATACAATGAGCAGTTCTTC. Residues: CASSQDEAGYNEQFF.

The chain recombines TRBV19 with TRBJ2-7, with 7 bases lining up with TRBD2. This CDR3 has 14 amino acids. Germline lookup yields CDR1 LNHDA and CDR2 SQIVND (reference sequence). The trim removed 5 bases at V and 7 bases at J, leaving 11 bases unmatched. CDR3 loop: CASSPAGGGLEQYF. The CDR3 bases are TGTGCCAGTAGTCCGGCGGGCGGGGGTCTGGAGCAGTACTTC.

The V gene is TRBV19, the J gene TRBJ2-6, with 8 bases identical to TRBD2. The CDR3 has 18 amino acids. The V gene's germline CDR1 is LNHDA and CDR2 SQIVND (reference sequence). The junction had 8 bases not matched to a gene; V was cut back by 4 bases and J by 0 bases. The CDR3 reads CASSTRSGMSSGANVLTF. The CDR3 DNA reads TGTGCCAGTAGTACCCGTAGCGGGATGAGCTCTGGGGCCAACGTCCTGACTTTC. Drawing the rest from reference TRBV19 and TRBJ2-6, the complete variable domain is DGGITQSPKYLFRKEGQNVTLSCEQNLNHDAMYWYRQDPGQGLRLIYYSQIVNDFQKGDIAEGYSVSREKKESFPLTVTSAQKNPTAFYLCASSTRSGMSSGANVLTFGAGSRLTVL.

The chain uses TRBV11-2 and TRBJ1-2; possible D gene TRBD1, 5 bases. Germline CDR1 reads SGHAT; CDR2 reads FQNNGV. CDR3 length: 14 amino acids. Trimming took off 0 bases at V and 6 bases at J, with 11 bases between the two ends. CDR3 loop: CASSLDGGLDGYTF. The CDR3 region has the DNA TGTGCCAGCAGCTTAGATGGGGGGTTGGATGGCTACACCTTC.

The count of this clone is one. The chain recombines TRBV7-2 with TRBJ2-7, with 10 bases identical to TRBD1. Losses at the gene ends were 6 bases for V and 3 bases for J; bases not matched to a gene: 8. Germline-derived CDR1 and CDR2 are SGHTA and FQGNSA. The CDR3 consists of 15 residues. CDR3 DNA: TGTGCCAGCAGACCCAGGACAGGGGGAAACTACGAGCAGTACTTC. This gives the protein CASRPRTGGNYEQYF.

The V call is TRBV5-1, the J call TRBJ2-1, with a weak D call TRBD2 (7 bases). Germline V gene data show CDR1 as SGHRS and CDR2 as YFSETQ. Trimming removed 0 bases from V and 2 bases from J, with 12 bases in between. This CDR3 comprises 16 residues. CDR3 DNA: TGCGCCAGCAGCTTGGGTCGAGGGGGGGCCTACAATGAGCAGTTCTTC. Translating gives CASSLGRGGAYNEQFF. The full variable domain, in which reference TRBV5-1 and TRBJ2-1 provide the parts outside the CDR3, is KAGVTQTPRYLIKTRGQQVTLSCSPISGHRSVSWYQQTPGQGLQFLFEYFSETQRNKGNFPGRFSGRQFSNSRSEMNVSTLELGDSALYLCASSLGRGGAYNEQFFGPGTRLTVL.

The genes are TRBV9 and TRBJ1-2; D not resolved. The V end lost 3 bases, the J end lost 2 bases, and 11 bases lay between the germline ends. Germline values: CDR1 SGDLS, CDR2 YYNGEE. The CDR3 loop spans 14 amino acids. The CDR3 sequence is CASSAAGKNYGYTF. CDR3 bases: TGTGCCAGCAGCGCCGCAGGAAAGAACTATGGCTACACCTTC. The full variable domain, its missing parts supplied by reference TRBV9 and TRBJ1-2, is DSGVTQTPKHLITATGQRVTLRCSPRSGDLSVYWYQQSLDQGLQFLIQYYNGEERAKGNILERFSAQQFPDLHSELNLSSLELGDSALYFCASSAAGKNYGYTFGSGTRLTVV.

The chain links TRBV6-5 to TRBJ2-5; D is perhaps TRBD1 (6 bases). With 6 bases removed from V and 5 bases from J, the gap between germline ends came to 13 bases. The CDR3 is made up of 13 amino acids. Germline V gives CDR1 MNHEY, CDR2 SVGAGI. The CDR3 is CASRHPGAETQYF. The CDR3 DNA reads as TGTGCCAGCAGGCACCCAGGGGCGGAGACCCAGTACTTC.

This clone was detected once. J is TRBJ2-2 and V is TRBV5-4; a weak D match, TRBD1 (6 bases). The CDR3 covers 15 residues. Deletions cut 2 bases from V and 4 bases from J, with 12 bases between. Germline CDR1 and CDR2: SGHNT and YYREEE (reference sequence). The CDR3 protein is CASSFEQGPTGELFF. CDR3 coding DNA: TGTGCCAGCAGCTTTGAGCAGGGGCCCACCGGGGAGCTGTTTTTT.

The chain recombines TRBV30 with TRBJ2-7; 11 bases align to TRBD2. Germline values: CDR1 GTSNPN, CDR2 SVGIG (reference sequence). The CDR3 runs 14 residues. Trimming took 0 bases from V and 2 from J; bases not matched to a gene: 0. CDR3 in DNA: TGTGCCTGGAGTGTACTAGCGGGGGCCTACGAGCAGTACTTC. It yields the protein CAWSVLAGAYEQYF.

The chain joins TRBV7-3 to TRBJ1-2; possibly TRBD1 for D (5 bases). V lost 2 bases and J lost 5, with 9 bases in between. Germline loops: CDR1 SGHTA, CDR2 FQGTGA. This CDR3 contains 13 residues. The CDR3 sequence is CASSLGAEYGYTF. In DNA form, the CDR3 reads TGTGCCAGCAGCTTAGGGGCAGAATATGGCTACACCTTC.

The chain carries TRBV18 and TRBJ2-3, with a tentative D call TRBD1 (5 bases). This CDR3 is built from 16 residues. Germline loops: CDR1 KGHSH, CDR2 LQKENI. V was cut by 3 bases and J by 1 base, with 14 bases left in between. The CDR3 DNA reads TGTGCCAGCTCACCCTCGGTGGGGCCCCGCACAGATACGCAGTATTTT. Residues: CASSPSVGPRTDTQYF.

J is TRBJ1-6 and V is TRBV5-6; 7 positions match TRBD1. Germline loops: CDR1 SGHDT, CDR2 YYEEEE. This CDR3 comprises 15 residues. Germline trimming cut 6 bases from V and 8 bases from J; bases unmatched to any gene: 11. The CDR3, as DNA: TGTGCCAGCACCCGACGACAGGGTTTGGATTCACCCCTCCACTTT. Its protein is CASTRRQGLDSPLHF.

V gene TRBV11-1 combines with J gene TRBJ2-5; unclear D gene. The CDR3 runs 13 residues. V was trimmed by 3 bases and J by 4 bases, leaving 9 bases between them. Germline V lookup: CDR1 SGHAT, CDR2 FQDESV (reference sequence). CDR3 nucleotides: TGTGCCAGCAGCTTCGTCAGGCGAGAGACCCAGTACTTC. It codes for CASSFVRRETQYF. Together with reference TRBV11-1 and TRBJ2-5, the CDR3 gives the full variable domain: EAEVAQSPRYKITEKSQAVAFWCDPISGHATLYWYRQILGQGPELLVQFQDESVVDDSQLPKDRFSAERLKGVDSTLKIQPAELGDSAMYLCASSFVRRETQYFGPGTRLLVL.

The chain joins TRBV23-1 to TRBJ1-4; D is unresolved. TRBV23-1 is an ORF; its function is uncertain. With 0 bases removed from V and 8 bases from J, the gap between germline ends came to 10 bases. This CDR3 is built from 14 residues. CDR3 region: CASSQSRAGEKLFF. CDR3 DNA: TGCGCCAGCAGTCAATCCCGGGCGGGGGAAAAACTGTTTTTT.

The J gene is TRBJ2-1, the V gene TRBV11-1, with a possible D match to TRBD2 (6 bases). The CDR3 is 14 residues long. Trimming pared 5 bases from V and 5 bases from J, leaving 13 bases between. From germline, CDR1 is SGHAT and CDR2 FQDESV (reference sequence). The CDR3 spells CASSPGGGHNEQFF. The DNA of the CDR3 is TGTGCCAGCAGCCCCGGGGGAGGACACAATGAGCAGTTCTTC.

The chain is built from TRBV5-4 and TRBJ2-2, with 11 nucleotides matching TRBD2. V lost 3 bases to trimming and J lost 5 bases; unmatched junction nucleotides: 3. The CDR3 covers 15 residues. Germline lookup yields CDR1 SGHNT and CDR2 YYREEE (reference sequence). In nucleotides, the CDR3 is TGTGCCAGCAGCTCGCCTAGCGGGGGGACCGGGGAGCTGTTTTTT. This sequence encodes CASSSPSGGTGELFF.

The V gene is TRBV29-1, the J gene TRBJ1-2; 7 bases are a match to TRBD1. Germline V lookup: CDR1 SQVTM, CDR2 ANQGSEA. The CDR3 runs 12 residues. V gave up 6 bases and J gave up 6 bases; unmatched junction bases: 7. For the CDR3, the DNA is TGCAGCGTAAAGACAGGGATGGATGGCTACACCTTC. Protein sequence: CSVKTGMDGYTF.

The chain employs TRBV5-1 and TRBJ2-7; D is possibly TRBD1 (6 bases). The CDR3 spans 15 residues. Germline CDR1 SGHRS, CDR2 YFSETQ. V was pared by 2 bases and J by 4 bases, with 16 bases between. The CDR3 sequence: CASSLNRVRGYEQYF. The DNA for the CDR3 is TGCGCCAGCAGCTTAAACAGGGTCCGTGGGTACGAGCAGTACTTC.